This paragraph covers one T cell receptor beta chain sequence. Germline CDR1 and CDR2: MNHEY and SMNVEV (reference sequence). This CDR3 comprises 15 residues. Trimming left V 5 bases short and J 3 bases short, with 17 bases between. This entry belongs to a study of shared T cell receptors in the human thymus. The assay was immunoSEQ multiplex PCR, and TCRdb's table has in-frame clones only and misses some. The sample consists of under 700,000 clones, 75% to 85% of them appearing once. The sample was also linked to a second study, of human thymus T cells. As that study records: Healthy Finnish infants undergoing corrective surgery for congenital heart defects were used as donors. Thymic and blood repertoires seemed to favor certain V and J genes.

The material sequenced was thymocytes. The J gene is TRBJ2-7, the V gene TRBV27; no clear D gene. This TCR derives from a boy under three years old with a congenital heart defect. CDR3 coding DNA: TGTGCCAGCAGTCCCTTGAAAGGTCCGGGCTACGAGCAGTACTTC. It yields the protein CASSPLKGPGYEQYF.